The 10 T cell receptor beta chains below come from one sample, sequenced in a study of T cell responses to AZD1222 COVID-19 vaccine. The data were produced by immunoSEQ multiplex PCR, yet TCRdb's version contains in-frame clones alone and is incomplete. Here the sample spans 25,000 to 35,000 clones, around 86% being singletons. The input for sequencing was peripheral blood, taken on day 0 of AZD1222 vaccination. These receptors were collected from an adult in good health.

This clone has a single count. V is TRBV2 and J is TRBJ2-3; D not resolved. Looked up from germline, CDR1 is SNHLY and CDR2 is FYNNEI. V lost 3 bases, J lost 5 bases, and 3 bases lay in between. The CDR3 covers 11 residues. The CDR3 loop is CASSDGDTQYF. The DNA of the CDR3 is TGTGCCAGCAGTGATGGAGATACGCAGTATTTT.

The chain links TRBV3-1 (or the pseudogene TRBV3-2) to TRBJ2-5; 8 positions match TRBD1. Germline CDR1 reads LGHDT; CDR2 reads YNNKEL (reference sequence). This CDR3 has 15 residues. The V gene end was trimmed by 5 bases and the J gene end by 4 bases; junction bases not matched to a gene: 9. The CDR3 DNA is TGTGCCAGCAGCGGTACTACTACAGGGGGAGAGACCCAGTACTTC. This gives the protein CASSGTTTGGETQYF.

This CDR3 reads CASSLSTQPQHF. In nucleotides, the CDR3 is TGTGCCAGCAGTTTATCCACTCAGCCCCAGCATTTT. The J gene is TRBJ1-5, the V gene TRBV12-3 or TRBV12-4; D is unclear. The CDR3 has 12 amino acids. Trimming stripped 2 bases from V and 6 bases from J, with 5 bases between.

The rearrangement uses TRBV7-9 and TRBJ2-1, with 12 bases fitting TRBD2. The J segment lost 6 bases and the V segment lost 5 bases, leaving 8 bases of the junction unmatched. CDR1 SEHNR and CDR2 FQNEAQ come from the germline V gene (reference sequence). The CDR3 totals 16 residues. CDR3 coding DNA: TGTGCCAGCAGCCAACTAGCGGGAGGCCCAAGCAATGAGCAGTTCTTC. Translated: CASSQLAGGPSNEQFF.

The rearrangement joins TRBV15 to TRBJ1-6, with TRBD1 identical over 10 bases. Unmatched junction bases numbered 4, after V lost 3 bases and J lost 8 bases. The CDR3 is 15 amino acids. CDR1 and CDR2 from the germline V gene are LNHNV and YYDKDF (reference sequence). The CDR3 loop reads CATSSSGTGDSPLHF. For the CDR3, the DNA is TGTGCCACCAGCAGCTCCGGGACAGGGGATTCACCCCTCCACTTT.

The J gene is TRBJ2-3, the V gene TRBV7-9; D possibly corresponds to TRBD2 (6 bases). V was pared by 6 bases and J by 5 bases, with 12 bases between. The CDR3 has 13 amino acids. CDR1 SEHNR and CDR2 FQNEAQ come from the germline V gene (reference sequence). As DNA, the CDR3 is TGTGCCAGCAGTTATAGCGGTATAGATACGCAGTATTTT. It is translated as CASSYSGIDTQYF.

The chain employs TRBV18 and TRBJ2-1, with 7 nucleotides matching TRBD2. CDR1 and CDR2 (germline): KGHSH, LQKENI. J gave up 7 bases and V 1 base, and 7 bases lay outside the gene matches. The CDR3 is 15 residues long. CDR3: CASSPRLAEFNEQFF. The CDR3 DNA reads TGTGCCAGCTCACCACGCCTAGCGGAATTTAATGAGCAGTTCTTC.

The chain has TRBV6-5 and TRBJ2-1, with no clear D. The V end was cut by 4 bases, the J end by 9 bases, with 16 bases between. The CDR3 loop spans 14 amino acids. Germline V gene lookup returns CDR1 MNHEY and CDR2 SVGAGI. The CDR3 is CASSSPGRMGEQFF. DNA of the CDR3: TGTGCCAGCAGTTCCCCGGGTAGGATGGGTGAGCAGTTCTTC.

The rearrangement uses TRBV5-1 and TRBJ2-5; D is perhaps TRBD2 (6 bases). Germline V gene lookup returns CDR1 SGHRS and CDR2 YFSETQ. The CDR3 loop spans 16 amino acids. V gave up 0 bases and J gave up 3 bases, with 15 bases separating them. CDR3 protein: CASSLVIGGVEETQYF. The CDR3 DNA sequence: TGCGCCAGCAGCTTGGTTATCGGAGGGGTTGAAGAGACCCAGTACTTC.

The chain has TRBV5-1 and TRBJ1-4; no firm D call. The CDR3 sequence is 14 residues long. Trimming removed 4 bases from V and 1 base from J, with 8 bases in between. Germline V gives CDR1 SGHRS, CDR2 YFSETQ. This CDR3 reads CASSPGGTNEKLFF. The CDR3 coding sequence is TGCGCCAGCAGCCCAGGCGGAACTAATGAAAAACTGTTTTTT.